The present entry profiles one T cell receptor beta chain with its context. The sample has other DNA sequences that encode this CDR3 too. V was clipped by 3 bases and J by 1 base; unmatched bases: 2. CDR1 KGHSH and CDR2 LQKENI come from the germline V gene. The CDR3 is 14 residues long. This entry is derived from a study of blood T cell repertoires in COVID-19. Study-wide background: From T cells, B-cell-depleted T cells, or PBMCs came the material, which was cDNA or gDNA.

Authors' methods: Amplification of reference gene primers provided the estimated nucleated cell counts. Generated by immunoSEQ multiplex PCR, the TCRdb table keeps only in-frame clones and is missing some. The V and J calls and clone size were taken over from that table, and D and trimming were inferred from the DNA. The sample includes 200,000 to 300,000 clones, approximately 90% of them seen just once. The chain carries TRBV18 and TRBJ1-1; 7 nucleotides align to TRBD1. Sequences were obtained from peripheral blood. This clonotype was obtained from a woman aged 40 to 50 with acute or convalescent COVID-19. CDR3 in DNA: TGTGCCAGCTCACCTCAGGGGGGGAACACTGAAGCTTTCTTT. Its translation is CASSPQGGNTEAFF.